This entry is about one T cell receptor beta chain. These data originate in a study of blood T cell repertoires in COVID-19. Methods used by the authors: Amplified reference gene primers provided the basis for estimating nucleated cell counts. The table came from immunoSEQ multiplex PCR; TCRdb's copy has only in-frame clones and leaves some out. V and J calls plus clone size are reproduced from that table; the DNA served to infer D and trimming. The sample includes 160,000 or so clones, less than 90% of them seen just once. The CDR3 is 12 residues long. Trimming removed 5 bases at V and 1 base at J, with 8 bases between. Per the germline V gene, CDR1 is SQVTM and CDR2 is ANQGSEA.

The J gene is TRBJ1-2, the V gene TRBV29-1; D not resolved. What was sequenced was PBMCs or T cells enriched from blood (not recorded which). This sequence originates from a human donor with acute COVID-19. The donor label of this sample is uncertain. In DNA, the CDR3 is TGCAGCGTTAAACAGCTTAACTATGGCTACACCTTC. Residues: CSVKQLNYGYTF.